This TCR beta chain was sequenced in a study of T cell responses to AZD1222 COVID-19 vaccine. Whole-study results and caveats: Spike was spanned by vaccine-associated CD4 TCRs, with dominance at 160-218 and 743-854. Seropositive status at baseline applied to only six AZD1222 recipients. Donors skewed white British and female; clonal diversity was possibly underestimated. Samples come after the peak T cell response, not at day 14.

V shed 4 bases and J 6 bases; nucleotides not matched to a gene: 5. This CDR3 is built from 13 residues. Germline V gene data show CDR1 as MGHRA and CDR2 as YSYEKL. A note on this clone: The antigen is unknown.

Data came from immunoSEQ multiplex PCR; TCRdb stores just in-frame clones and leaves some out. This sample has around 130,000 clones, with roughly 92% found just once. Material: peripheral blood, obtained 28 days after the second AZD1222 dose. This chain uses TRBV4-1 with TRBJ1-2, with 7 bases matching TRBD1. This receptor was obtained from an adult who received the AZD1222 COVID-19 vaccine. In DNA form, the CDR3 reads TGCGCCAGCAGCCCTACAGGGGATGATGGCTACACCTTC. Translated: CASSPTGDDGYTF.